This entry is about one TCR beta chain. The entry originates in a study of CD8 T cells in Susac syndrome. Reverse transcription used about 0.5 to 1 ug RNA and random hexamers. One entry per CDR3 protein, called by TCRdb with MiXCR from the immunoSEQ multiplex PCR reads. The sample lists some 450,000 distinct CDR3 sequences, more than 80% occurring once. The multiple sclerosis control cohort comprised treatment-naive individuals presenting with stable or active relapsing-remitting disease. The ends were cut back, 0 bases at V and 0 bases at J, with 18 bases in the middle. Germline-derived CDR1 and CDR2 are MGHRA and YSYEKL. The CDR3 is 19 residues long.

This chain connects TRBV4-1 to TRBJ2-1; D is possibly TRBD2 (6 bases). Sequenced material: CD8+ T cells from PBMCs. This sequence originates from a human donor with multiple sclerosis. The CDR3 sequence: CASSQEGVGRESSYNEQFF. The CDR3 DNA sequence: TGCGCCAGCAGCCAAGAGGGGGTTGGGCGGGAAAGCTCCTACAATGAGCAGTTCTTC.